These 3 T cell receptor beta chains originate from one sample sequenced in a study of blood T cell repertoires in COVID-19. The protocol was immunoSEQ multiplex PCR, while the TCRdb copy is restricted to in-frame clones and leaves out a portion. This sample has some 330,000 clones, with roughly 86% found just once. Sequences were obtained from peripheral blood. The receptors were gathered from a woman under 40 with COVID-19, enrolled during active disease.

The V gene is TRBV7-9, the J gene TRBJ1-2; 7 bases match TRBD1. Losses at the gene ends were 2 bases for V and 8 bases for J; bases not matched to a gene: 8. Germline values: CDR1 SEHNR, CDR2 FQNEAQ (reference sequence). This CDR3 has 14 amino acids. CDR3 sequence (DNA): TGTGCCAGCAGCTTAACGGACAGGTCGGAAGGCTACACCTTC. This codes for CASSLTDRSEGYTF.

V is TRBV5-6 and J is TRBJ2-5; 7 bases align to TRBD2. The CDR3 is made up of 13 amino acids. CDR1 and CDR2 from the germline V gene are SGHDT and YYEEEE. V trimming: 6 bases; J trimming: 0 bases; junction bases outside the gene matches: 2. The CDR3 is CASTGGYQETQYF. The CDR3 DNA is TGTGCCAGCACCGGGGGGTACCAAGAGACCCAGTACTTC.

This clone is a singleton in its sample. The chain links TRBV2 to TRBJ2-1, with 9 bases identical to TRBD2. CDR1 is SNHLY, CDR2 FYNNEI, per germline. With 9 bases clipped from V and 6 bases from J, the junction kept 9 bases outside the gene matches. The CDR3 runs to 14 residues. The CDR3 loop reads CARARGGHGNEQFF. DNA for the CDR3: TGTGCCAGAGCGCGGGGGGGCCATGGCAATGAGCAGTTCTTC.